This TCR beta chain appears in the sequencing data of a study of OX40 agonist ivuxolimab in advanced cancers. Germline CDR1 is SEHNR and CDR2 is FQNEAQ (reference sequence). V was clipped by 0 bases and J by 8 bases; unmatched bases: 5. This CDR3 spans 16 amino acids. Generated by immunoSEQ multiplex PCR, the TCRdb table keeps only in-frame clones and is missing some. The repertoire has approximately 60,000 clones, approximately 80% of them found once; the top ten carry under 2.5%. The clonotype was recovered from an adult with an advanced solid tumor such as melanoma, head and neck, liver or kidney cancer. The sequenced sample was CD4+ or CD8+ T cells sorted from blood, obtained in a trial of the OX40 agonist ivuxolimab. The genes are TRBV7-9 and TRBJ2-1; 12 positions match TRBD1. CDR3 in amino acids: CASSLAGTGGNDEQFF. CDR3 coding DNA: TGTGCCAGCAGCTTAGCCGGGACAGGGGGCAACGATGAGCAGTTCTTC.